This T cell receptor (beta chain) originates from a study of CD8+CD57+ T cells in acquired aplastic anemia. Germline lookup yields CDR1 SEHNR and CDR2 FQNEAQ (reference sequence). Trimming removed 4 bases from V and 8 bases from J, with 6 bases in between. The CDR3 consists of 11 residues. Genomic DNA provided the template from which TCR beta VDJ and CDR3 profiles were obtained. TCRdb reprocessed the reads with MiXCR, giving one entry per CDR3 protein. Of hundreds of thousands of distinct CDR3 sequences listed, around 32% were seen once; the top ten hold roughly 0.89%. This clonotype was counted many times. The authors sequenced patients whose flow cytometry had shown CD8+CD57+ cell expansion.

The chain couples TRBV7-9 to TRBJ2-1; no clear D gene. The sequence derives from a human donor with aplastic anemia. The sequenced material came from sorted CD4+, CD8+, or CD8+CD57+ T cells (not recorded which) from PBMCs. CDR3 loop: CASSSFDEQFF. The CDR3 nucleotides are TGTGCCAGCAGCTCATTTGATGAGCAGTTCTTC. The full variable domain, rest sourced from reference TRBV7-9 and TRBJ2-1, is DTGVSQNPRHKITKRGQNVTFRCDPISEHNRLYWYRQTLGQGPEFLTYFQNEAQLEKSRLLSDRFSAERPKGSFSTLEIQRTEQGDSAMYLCASSSFDEQFFGPGTRLTVL.